This TCR beta chain was identified during a study of T-cell memory formation after mild COVID-19. TCRdb fed the 5' RACE reads into MiXCR, producing one record per CDR3 protein. The profile shows some 200,000 distinct CDR3 sequences, around 21% of them singletons. This clonotype has a handful of counts. The antigen is undetermined. CDR1 is SGHRS and CDR2 is YFSETQ in the germline V gene. The CDR3 length is 15 residues. The V segment lost 0 bases and the J segment 6 bases; nucleotides outside the gene matches: 9. Points from the study as a whole: Pre-infection memory already had some responding clones, implying cross-reactive memory joined.

The V and J genes are TRBV5-1 and TRBJ2-7; 7 nucleotides match TRBD1. The sample comprised PBMCs or a T cell subset sorted from them (not recorded which). This sequence originates from an adult woman who had mild COVID-19 (a few samples of this study predate the infection). Cell type and time point are not known. The CDR3: CASSLAFQTGLEQYF. The DNA for the CDR3 is TGCGCCAGCAGCTTGGCCTTTCAGACAGGGCTCGAGCAGTACTTC.